This entry describes one T cell receptor (beta chain). The antigen remains undetermined. This record comes from a study of T-cell reconstitution after alpha-beta-depleted transplantation in children. Study-wide findings and caveats: Alpha-beta T cells about two months after transplant reportedly derived from several hundred expanded graft clones. Most T-cell counts and diversity one year after the transplant came from T cells that were newly produced.

J lost 0 bases, V lost 5 bases, and 3 bases had no gene match. The CDR3 consists of 14 residues. The TCRbeta library was prepared with unique molecular identifiers. TCRdb re-derived calls from the PCR reads in MiXCR, one entry per CDR3 protein. Among about 340,000 distinct CDR3 sequences listed, 15% to 20% were seen once. The sample here was PBMCs, mostly from graft donor cells, taken 360 days after TCRalphabeta/CD19-depleted stem cell transplant. The chain recombines TRBV12-3 or TRBV12-4 with TRBJ1-1; TRBD1 matches at 7 bases. This TCR was sampled from a male patient aged 2 to 10 who had a stem cell transplant for acute lymphoblastic leukemia, so the T cells may come from the graft donor. CDR3 nucleotide sequence: TGTGCCAGCAGTGTACAGGGGTTGAACACTGAAGCTTTCTTT. This codes for CASSVQGLNTEAFF.